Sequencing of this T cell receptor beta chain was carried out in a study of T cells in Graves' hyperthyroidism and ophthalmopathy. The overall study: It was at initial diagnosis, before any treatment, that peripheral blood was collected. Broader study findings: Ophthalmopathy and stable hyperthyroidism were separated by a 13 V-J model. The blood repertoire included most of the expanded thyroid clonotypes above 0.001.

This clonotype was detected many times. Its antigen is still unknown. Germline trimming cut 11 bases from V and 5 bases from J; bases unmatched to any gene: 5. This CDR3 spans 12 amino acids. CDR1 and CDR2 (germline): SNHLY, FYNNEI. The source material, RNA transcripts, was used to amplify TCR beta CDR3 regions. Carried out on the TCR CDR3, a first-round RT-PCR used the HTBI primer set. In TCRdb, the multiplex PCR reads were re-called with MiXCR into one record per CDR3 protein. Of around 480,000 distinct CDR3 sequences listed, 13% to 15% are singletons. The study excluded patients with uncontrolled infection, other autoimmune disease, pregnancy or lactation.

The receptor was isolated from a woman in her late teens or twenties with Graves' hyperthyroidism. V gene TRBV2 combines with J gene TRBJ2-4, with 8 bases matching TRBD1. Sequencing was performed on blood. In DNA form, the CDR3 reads TGTGCCGGCGGACAGGGACAAAACATTCAGTACTTC. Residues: CAGGQGQNIQYF.